This T cell receptor beta chain was sequenced in a study of T cells in Graves' hyperthyroidism and ophthalmopathy. Study-level findings and limits: Among thyroid clonotypes expanded above 0.001, most also appeared in blood.

At least ten counts were recorded for this clonotype. Its antigen is still unknown. Germline CDR1 and CDR2: SGHTS and YDEGEE. This CDR3 region has 14 residues. V was shortened by 3 bases and J by 3 bases, with 12 bases between the two germline ends. TCR beta CDR3 region amplification was performed from RNA transcripts. First-round RT-PCR with HTBI primers amplified the TCR CDR3 region. Each CDR3 protein gets one entry after TCRdb re-called the multiplex PCR reads with MiXCR. The table records approximately 98,000 distinct CDR3 sequences, 40% of them present only once. Patients aged 18 to 65 had newly diagnosed hyperthyroidism that had lasted under 2 months. Thyroid ultrasound and orbital computed tomography, with clinical symptoms and serum thyroxine and TRAb, informed diagnoses.

This chain uses TRBV5-8 with TRBJ1-1; no definite D call. The sequence was collected from a woman aged 25 to 39 with Graves' hyperthyroidism. The sequencing sample was made of peripheral blood or thyroid tissue (not recorded which). The CDR3, as DNA: TGTGCCAGCAGCTCAGGAGGCGGGGACACTGAAGCTTTCTTT. Translating gives CASSSGGGDTEAFF.